The 21 T cell receptor beta chains reported below all come from one sample, sequenced in a study of blood T cell repertoires in COVID-19. Sequencing used immunoSEQ multiplex PCR; TCRdb keeps in-frame clones, though not all of them. The sample lists some 150,000 clones, around nine tenths occurring once. What was sequenced was peripheral blood. These receptors were collected from a woman aged 40 to 50 with acute or convalescent COVID-19.

This clone has more than one count but fewer than ten. This sequence joins TRBV28 and TRBJ2-1, with 10 nucleotides matching TRBD1. Germline CDR1 and CDR2: MDHEN and SYDVKM. V was clipped by 6 bases and J by 9 bases; unmatched bases: 5. The CDR3 extends over 13 amino acids. CDR3 bases: TGTGCCAGCAGCCGACAGGGGGCGCTTGAGCAGTTCTTC. Its protein product is CASSRQGALEQFF.

This clone was seen just once. This rearrangement joins TRBV5-5 to TRBJ1-3; tentative D call: TRBD1 (6 bases). The CDR3 has 17 amino acids. The germline V and J ends were trimmed by 1 base and 1 base, with 15 bases remaining between them. Germline V CDR1 and CDR2: SGHKS, YYEKEE (reference sequence). The CDR3 DNA follows: TGTGCCAGCAGCTTGTGGGACAAGACCCAGTCTGGAAACACCATATATTTT. Protein sequence: CASSLWDKTQSGNTIYF.

The CDR3 coding sequence is TGTGCCACCAGCAGAGGTCCGTACGGGGAGCTGTTTTTT. It specifies CATSRGPYGELFF. This chain uses TRBV15 with TRBJ2-2, with unresolved D. The V end was cut by 1 base, the J end by 7 bases, with 7 bases between. Germline-derived CDR1 and CDR2 are LNHNV and YYDKDF (reference sequence). The CDR3 contains 13 residues.

This clone appeared a few times. This chain connects TRBV27 to TRBJ1-1; D possibly corresponds to TRBD1 (5 bases). V dropped 2 bases and J dropped 6 bases, with 13 bases sitting between them. Germline CDR1 is MNHEY and CDR2 is SMNVEV (reference sequence). The CDR3 is 14 amino acids. DNA for the CDR3: TGTGCCAGCAGTTTAATGCCGTGGGGGGCTGAAGCTTTCTTT. Its protein is CASSLMPWGAEAFF.

This chain uses TRBV29-1 with TRBJ2-7; tentative D call: TRBD1 (7 bases). CDR1 and CDR2 (germline): SQVTM, ANQGSEA. Trimming took off 6 bases at V and 1 base at J, with 19 bases between the two ends. This CDR3 has 15 amino acids. CDR3 residues: CSVRGTAEFSYEQYF. CDR3 sequence (DNA): TGCAGCGTGCGCGGGACAGCCGAATTTTCCTACGAGCAGTACTTC.

The chain joins TRBV7-9 to TRBJ1-2, with 8 bases identical to TRBD1. The CDR3 runs 14 residues. Germline values: CDR1 SEHNR, CDR2 FQNEAQ (reference sequence). V gave up 5 bases and J gave up 4 bases; unmatched junction bases: 6. The DNA of the CDR3 is TGTGCCAGCAGCCAACAGGGGGTGGGCTATGGCTACACCTTC. Its translation is CASSQQGVGYGYTF.

The chain carries TRBV5-1 and TRBJ2-7, with TRBD1 identical over 7 bases. The J segment lost 5 bases and the V segment lost 1 base, leaving 9 bases of the junction unmatched. The CDR3 consists of 15 residues. The germline V gene has CDR1 SGHRS and CDR2 YFSETQ. This CDR3 is CASSLINRGPDEQYF. DNA for the CDR3: TGCGCCAGCAGCTTGATTAACAGGGGCCCTGACGAGCAGTACTTC.

The rearrangement links TRBV2 to TRBJ1-2, with 9 positions matching TRBD1. CDR3 length equals 14 residues. Germline assignment: CDR1 SNHLY and CDR2 FYNNEI. The V and J ends lost 6 bases and 6 bases, in that order; junction bases with no gene match: 8. The CDR3 sequence is CASREQGALHGYTF. In nucleotides, the CDR3 is TGTGCCAGCAGGGAACAGGGGGCCCTACATGGCTACACCTTC.

The chain recombines TRBV19 with TRBJ2-7; tentatively, D is TRBD1 (5 bases). This CDR3 contains 16 residues. Per the germline V gene, CDR1 is LNHDA and CDR2 is SQIVND (reference sequence). V was cut by 5 bases and J by 2 bases, with 19 bases left in between. The CDR3 DNA reads TGTGCCAGTAGTGATTTTGGGGAACAGGAGCCCTACGAGCAGTACTTC. Residues: CASSDFGEQEPYEQYF. Supplemented by reference TRBV19 and TRBJ2-7, the full variable domain reads DGGITQSPKYLFRKEGQNVTLSCEQNLNHDAMYWYRQDPGQGLRLIYYSQIVNDFQKGDIAEGYSVSREKKESFPLTVTSAQKNPTAFYLCASSDFGEQEPYEQYFGPGTRLTVT.

This chain connects TRBV9 to TRBJ1-1; 9 bases are a match to TRBD1. CDR1 is SGDLS, CDR2 YYNGEE, per germline. The CDR3 loop spans 16 amino acids. The V gene end was trimmed by 2 bases and the J gene end by 0 bases; junction bases not matched to a gene: 5. The CDR3 loop is CASSVGTGNLNTEAFF. CDR3 DNA sequence: TGTGCCAGCAGCGTCGGGACAGGGAATTTGAACACTGAAGCTTTCTTT.

CDR3 sequence reads: CASSPRQIQETQYF. For the CDR3, the DNA is TGTGCCAGCTCACCAAGACAGATACAAGAGACCCAGTACTTC. The chain uses TRBV18 and TRBJ2-5; D might be TRBD1 (5 bases). The germline V gene has CDR1 KGHSH and CDR2 LQKENI. Trimming took 2 bases from V and 2 from J, leaving 9 bases between them. The CDR3 sequence is 14 residues long.

The chain combines TRBV7-2 with TRBJ1-4; no definite D call. The germline CDR1 and CDR2 sequences are SGHTA and FQGNSA. The length of the CDR3 is 14 residues. V gave up 4 bases and J gave up 4 bases, with 10 bases separating them. As DNA, the CDR3 is TGTGCCAGCAGCTCTGCTACAGATAATGAAAAACTGTTTTTT. Translation gives CASSSATDNEKLFF.

The rearrangement joins TRBV27 to TRBJ2-2; D call uncertain. The CDR3 runs 13 residues. CDR1 is MNHEY, CDR2 SMNVEV, per germline (reference sequence). The ends were cut back, 2 bases at V and 5 bases at J, with 6 bases in the middle. This CDR3 reads CASSLMLTGELFF. CDR3 in DNA: TGTGCCAGCAGTTTAATGTTAACCGGGGAGCTGTTTTTT.

This clone was seen more than once but under ten times. V gene TRBV6-8 combines with J gene TRBJ1-2, with a weak D call TRBD1 (6 bases). Trimming removed 0 bases at V and 7 bases at J, with 15 bases between. Germline V gives CDR1 MNHGY, CDR2 SAAAGT. There are 15 residues in the CDR3. The CDR3 is CASSYSPGRGSGYTF. Written as DNA, the CDR3 is TGTGCCAGCAGTTACTCGCCAGGGAGGGGGAGTGGCTACACCTTC.

The chain couples TRBV20-1 to TRBJ2-7; 10 bases map to TRBD1. Trimming removed 3 bases from V and 3 bases from J; junction bases left unmatched: 8. Germline lookup yields CDR1 DFQATT and CDR2 SNEGSKA (reference sequence). The CDR3 length is 15 residues. The CDR3 DNA follows: TGCAGTGCTAGTGATAGTGGGGACAGGGGCTACGAGCAGTACTTC. Amino acid sequence: CSASDSGDRGYEQYF.

The gene calls are TRBV7-2 and TRBJ1-1, with 8 bases that match TRBD1. The CDR3 has 14 amino acids. J lost 4 bases, V lost 3 bases, and 4 bases had no gene match. Looked up from germline, CDR1 is SGHTA and CDR2 is FQGNSA. CDR3 nucleotides: TGTGCCAGCAGCTTGACAGGGGTGAGCACTGAAGCTTTCTTT. This sequence encodes CASSLTGVSTEAFF.

The chain combines TRBV9 with TRBJ2-2; no clear D gene. The V and J ends lost 2 bases and 15 bases respectively, with 20 bases between them. CDR1 is SGDLS, CDR2 YYNGEE, per germline. The CDR3 contains 14 residues. In DNA form, the CDR3 reads TGTGCCAGCAGCGTGGCGGCCATGGAACCGAGTTTGTTTTTT. Amino acids: CASSVAAMEPSLFF.

The chain couples TRBV19 to TRBJ2-5; D is possibly TRBD1 (6 bases). Germline CDR1 LNHDA, CDR2 SQIVND (reference sequence). The CDR3 covers 17 residues. V lost 5 bases and J 4 bases, leaving 23 bases between the germline ends. For the CDR3, the DNA is TGTGCCAGTAGTCCCCAGGGGTCCAGGTCCCCGGGAGAGACCCAGTACTTC. Its protein product is CASSPQGSRSPGETQYF. Combining the CDR3 with reference TRBV19 and TRBJ2-5 gives the whole variable domain DGGITQSPKYLFRKEGQNVTLSCEQNLNHDAMYWYRQDPGQGLRLIYYSQIVNDFQKGDIAEGYSVSREKKESFPLTVTSAQKNPTAFYLCASSPQGSRSPGETQYFGPGTRLLVL.

This clone was counted only a few times. This chain connects TRBV3-1 (or the pseudogene TRBV3-2) to TRBJ1-1, with 7 bases fitting TRBD1. Germline trimming cut 2 bases from V and 4 bases from J; bases unmatched to any gene: 13. Germline-derived CDR1 and CDR2 are LGHDT and YNNKEL (reference sequence). This CDR3 is built from 17 residues. The CDR3: CASSQLVPRTGVTEAFF. The CDR3 nucleotides are TGTGCCAGCAGCCAATTGGTCCCTAGGACAGGCGTCACTGAAGCTTTCTTT.

The gene calls are TRBV19 and TRBJ2-3; D unresolved. Per the germline V gene, CDR1 is LNHDA and CDR2 is SQIVND (reference sequence). The CDR3 has 12 amino acids. V gave up 3 bases and J gave up 5 bases, with 6 bases separating them. The CDR3 protein is CASSIPGDTQYF. CDR3 bases: TGTGCCAGTAGTATCCCCGGAGATACGCAGTATTTT. Based on the CDR3 plus reference TRBV19 and TRBJ2-3, the full variable domain is DGGITQSPKYLFRKEGQNVTLSCEQNLNHDAMYWYRQDPGQGLRLIYYSQIVNDFQKGDIAEGYSVSREKKESFPLTVTSAQKNPTAFYLCASSIPGDTQYFGPGTRLTVL.

The chain carries TRBV7-9 and TRBJ1-3, with D perhaps TRBD1 (5 bases). CDR1 is SEHNR, CDR2 FQNEAQ, per germline (reference sequence). The germline V and J ends were trimmed by 0 bases and 3 bases, with 15 bases remaining between them. CDR3 length: 17 amino acids. The CDR3 reads CASSLALGGRIGNTIYF. CDR3 bases: TGTGCCAGCAGCTTAGCTCTCGGGGGACGAATTGGAAACACCATATATTTT.